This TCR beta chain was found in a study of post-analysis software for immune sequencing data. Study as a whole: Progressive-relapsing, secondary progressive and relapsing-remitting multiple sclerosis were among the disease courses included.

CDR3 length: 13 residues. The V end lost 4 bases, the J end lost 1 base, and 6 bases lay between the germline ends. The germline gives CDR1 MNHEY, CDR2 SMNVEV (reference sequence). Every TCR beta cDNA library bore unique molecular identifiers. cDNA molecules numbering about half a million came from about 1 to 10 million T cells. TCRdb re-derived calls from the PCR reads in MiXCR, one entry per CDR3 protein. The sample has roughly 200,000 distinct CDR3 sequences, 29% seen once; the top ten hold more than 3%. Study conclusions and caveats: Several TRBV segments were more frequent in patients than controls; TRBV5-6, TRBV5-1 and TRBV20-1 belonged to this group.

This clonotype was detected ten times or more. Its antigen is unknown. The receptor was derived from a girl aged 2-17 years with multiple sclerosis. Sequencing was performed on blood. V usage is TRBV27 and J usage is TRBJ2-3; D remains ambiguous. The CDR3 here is CASSWPGTDTQYF. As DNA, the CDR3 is TGTGCCAGCAGTTGGCCGGGCACAGATACGCAGTATTTT.